This T cell receptor beta chain was sequenced for a study of blood T cells in healthy people across ages. Notes on the study in general: Estimates drawn from one million T cells were deemed to understate diversity. With age, beta diversity per million T cells declined roughly linearly, significantly by 40.

Trimming shortened V by 4 bases and J by 6 bases, and 12 bases separated the two germline ends. The CDR3 contains 13 residues. A second about 6 to 11 cycle PCR used barcoded and J-beta primers. A template-switch adaptor containing 12 random nucleotides labeled each cDNA molecule. TCRdb reprocessed the 5' RACE reads via MiXCR and lists one record per CDR3 protein. The data contain 780,000 or so distinct CDR3 sequences, roughly 50% of them singletons. Roughly 10 milliliters of peripheral blood were drawn from each donor. Worth noting for this clonotype: Its specificity is not known.

The genes are TRBV12-3 or TRBV12-4 and TRBJ1-2; D gene ambiguous. This sequence was found in a middle-aged man in good health. Specimen: blood. The CDR3 DNA reads as TGTGCCAGCAGTTACGGCAGGCGAAATGGCTACACCTTC. Protein: CASSYGRRNGYTF.